This T cell receptor (beta chain) originates from a study of blood T cells in healthy people across ages. Study-wide findings and caveats: The recorded TCR beta diversity per million T cells decreased in a roughly linear manner with age.

Primed by a sample-barcoded 5' primer and a J-beta primer mix, a second PCR proceeded for roughly 6 to 12 cycles. TCRdb re-derived calls from the 5' RACE reads in MiXCR, one entry per CDR3 protein. This sample has around 1.5 million distinct CDR3 sequences, with roughly 59% found just once. A note on this clonotype: Its antigen is undetermined.

This CDR3 is built from 13 residues. Germline CDR1 reads SEHNR; CDR2 reads FQNEAQ (reference sequence). The V end lost 6 bases, the J end lost 5 bases, and 10 bases lay between the germline ends. The sequencing input was blood. The J gene is TRBJ2-2, the V gene TRBV7-9, with a possible D match to TRBD1 (6 bases). The source is a man younger than 35 in good health. CDR3 sequence reads: CASRYRETGELFF. DNA of the CDR3: TGTGCCAGCAGGTACAGGGAGACCGGGGAGCTGTTTTTT. The entire variable domain, with the rest obtained from reference TRBV7-9 and TRBJ2-2, is as follows: DTGVSQNPRHKITKRGQNVTFRCDPISEHNRLYWYRQTLGQGPEFLTYFQNEAQLEKSRLLSDRFSAERPKGSFSTLEIQRTEQGDSAMYLCASRYRETGELFFGEGSRLTVL.